This T cell receptor beta chain was observed in a study of T cells in Graves' hyperthyroidism and ophthalmopathy (dated by TCRdb to between 2019 and 2020). General notes on the study: Peripheral blood samples were taken at initial diagnosis, before any treatment was given. Whether ophthalmopathy could be predicted prospectively was tested in an independent validation cohort made up of some 20 hyperthyroidism patients plus 17 patients who later progressed to ophthalmopathy. TCR Vbeta CDR3 sequencing of 135 peripheral blood samples (more than 40 ophthalmopathy, some 75 hyperthyroidism and roughly 17 progressor patients) is reported in the paper. In addition, the study compared T-cell repertoires in thyroid tissue and in blood from over 5 Graves' hyperthyroidism patients. To identify TCR V-J signatures that set the groups apart, the researchers used a discovery cohort of 95 to 100 patients, made up of under 45 with Graves' ophthalmopathy and 55 to 65 with stable Graves' hyperthyroidism. Once sampling was done, hyperthyroidism patients were given methimazole at a starting dose of 30 mg daily, whereas ophthalmopathy patients were given high-dose intravenous methylprednisolone. The roughly 90 discovery patients were divided at random into training and test sets in a 7:3 ratio.

The CDR3 sequence holds 14 residues, the cysteine and phenylalanine included. Kept here is only the CDR3 DNA, which spans 42 bases and is read in frame from base 1. A distance of 13 bases separates the germline ends of V and J, which lose 7 bases and 1 base respectively. Sequences MNHEY (CDR1) and SMNVEV (CDR2) are obtained from the germline V gene (reference sequence). Ophthalmopathy patients had moderately to severely active disease, Clinical Activity Score of at least 3, NOSPECS grade of at least 4, and duration under 3 months. Any patient with an uncontrolled infection, another autoimmune disease, pregnancy or lactation was excluded. Diagnoses were established on the basis of clinical symptoms, serum thyroxine and TRAb, thyroid ultrasound, and orbital computed tomography. Ficoll-Paque density gradient centrifugation was used to isolate PBMCs from about 9.4 ml of fresh peripheral blood. Total RNA was extracted using Trizol reagent, and RNA quality was assessed on an Agilent 2100 Bioanalyzer.

This clonotype was detected many times. There is no known antigen for this receptor. No base-level quality is on record; no much larger clone is a single base apart. Results the study describes overall, beyond this receptor: Most expanded thyroid clonotypes (frequency above 0.001) were also detected in blood, suggesting blood repertoires may reflect thyroid immune responses. During validation, the model predicted progression to ophthalmopathy a median of roughly 7.1 months ahead of onset, with almost 71% sensitivity and about 72% specificity. Sample size was not statistically predetermined, and investigators were not blinded to group allocation. In cross-validation, a model built on a 13 V-J signature told ophthalmopathy apart from stable hyperthyroidism with about 90% sensitivity and around 84% specificity, and in testing the same model reached 80%/75%.

The TCR beta CDR3 regions were amplified from the RNA transcripts. A first-round RT-PCR of the TCR CDR3 used the HTBI primer set with the Qiagen OneStep RT-PCR kit. The libraries were constructed in a second round of multiplex PCR and then size-selected and purified. Sequencing of the libraries was done on an Illumina HiSeq2000 using paired-end 100 bp reads. The source study handled its data this way. SOAPnuke was used to process the raw data, with reads discarded if the reads contained adapters or uncalled bases, had a mean Phred below 15, or lacked an exact constant-primer or identifier match. COPE v1.2.5 was used to merge high-quality paired reads, and clonotypes were defined as unique nucleotide sequences. MiTCR v1.1 was used to align the clonotypes against IMGT TRBV, TRBD and TRBJ reference segments. Analysis was restricted to V-J combinations with a frequency above 0.0001, which covered 98% to 99.2% of repertoires. A TCS score was defined as the ratio between F50 (clonal expansion) and ExV (chaos), using BLOSUM62-based TCRdist between CDR3 peptides within each V-J. Welch's t-statistics and random forest reduced approximately 520 V-J features to 10 to 15, which were used in a naive Bayes classifier (R e1071). TCRdb reworked the public reads: Q25 trimming with fastp, MiXCR clone assembly, productive beta chains retained. Each entry merges the rows of one CDR3 protein and shows their most common DNA and genes. TCRdb, not the authors, supplied the V and J calls. Within this sample are 450,000 to 600,000 distinct CDR3 sequences, with 20% of them counted one time only. The ten largest clones add up to about 50% of the sample.

Sequenced: blood. The sequence links TRBV27 to TRBJ1-1, with the D gene not clear enough to name. The sequence was collected from a man aged 35 to 55 with Graves' ophthalmopathy. The CDR3 protein: CASTGWGKNTEAFF. Here is the DNA: TGTGCCAGCACCGGCTGGGGTAAGAACACTGAAGCTTTCTTT.